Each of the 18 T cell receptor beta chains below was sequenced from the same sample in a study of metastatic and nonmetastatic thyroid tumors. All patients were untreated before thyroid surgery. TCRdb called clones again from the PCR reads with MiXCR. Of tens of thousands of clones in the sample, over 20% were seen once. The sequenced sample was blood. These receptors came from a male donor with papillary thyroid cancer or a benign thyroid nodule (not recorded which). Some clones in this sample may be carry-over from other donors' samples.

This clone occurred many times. The CDR3 reads CASSFGGWGAGNTIYF. CDR3 bases: TGTGCCAGCAGCTTTGGGGGGTGGGGTGCCGGAAACACCATATATTTT. The gene calls are TRBV7-2 and TRBJ1-3; tentative D call: TRBD1 (5 bases). Trimming removed 3 bases from V and 4 bases from J, with 16 bases in between. Germline V gene lookup returns CDR1 SGHTA and CDR2 FQGNSA. This CDR3 comprises 16 residues. The entire variable domain, with the rest obtained from reference TRBV7-2 and TRBJ1-3, is as follows: GAGVSQSPSNKVTEKGKDVELRCDPISGHTALYWYRQSLGQGLEFLIYFQGNSAPDKSGLPSDRFSAERTGGSVSTLTIQRTQQEDSAVYLCASSFGGWGAGNTIYFGEGSWLTVV.

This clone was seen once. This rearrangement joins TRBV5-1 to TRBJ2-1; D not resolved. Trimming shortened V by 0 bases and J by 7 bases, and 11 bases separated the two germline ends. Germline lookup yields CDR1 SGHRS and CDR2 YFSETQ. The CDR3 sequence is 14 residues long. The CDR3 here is CASSLDRVQNEQFF. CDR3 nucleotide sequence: TGCGCCAGCAGCTTGGATAGGGTGCAGAATGAGCAGTTCTTC.

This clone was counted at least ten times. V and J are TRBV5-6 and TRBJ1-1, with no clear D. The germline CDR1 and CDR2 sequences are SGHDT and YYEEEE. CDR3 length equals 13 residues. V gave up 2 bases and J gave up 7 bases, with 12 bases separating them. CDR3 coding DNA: TGTGCCAGCAGCTTAGGGTTTATGGGTGAAGCTTTCTTT. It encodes CASSLGFMGEAFF.

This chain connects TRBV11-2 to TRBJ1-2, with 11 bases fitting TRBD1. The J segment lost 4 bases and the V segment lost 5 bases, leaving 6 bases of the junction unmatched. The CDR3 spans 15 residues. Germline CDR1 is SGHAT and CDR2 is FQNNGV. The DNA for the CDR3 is TGTGCCAGCAGCCCGGACAGGGGGCCTATCTATGGCTACACCTTC. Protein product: CASSPDRGPIYGYTF.

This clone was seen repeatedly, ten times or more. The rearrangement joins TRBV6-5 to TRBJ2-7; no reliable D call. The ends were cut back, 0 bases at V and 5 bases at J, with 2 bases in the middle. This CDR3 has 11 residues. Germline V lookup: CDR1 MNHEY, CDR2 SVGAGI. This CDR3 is CASSYSNEQYF. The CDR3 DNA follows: TGTGCCAGCAGTTACTCTAACGAGCAGTACTTC.

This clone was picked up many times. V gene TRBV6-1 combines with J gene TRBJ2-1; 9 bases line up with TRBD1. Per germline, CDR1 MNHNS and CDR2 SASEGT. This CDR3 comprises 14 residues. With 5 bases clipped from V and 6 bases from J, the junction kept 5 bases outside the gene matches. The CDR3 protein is CASSWGTGSNEQFF. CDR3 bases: TGTGCCAGCAGTTGGGGGACAGGGAGCAATGAGCAGTTCTTC.

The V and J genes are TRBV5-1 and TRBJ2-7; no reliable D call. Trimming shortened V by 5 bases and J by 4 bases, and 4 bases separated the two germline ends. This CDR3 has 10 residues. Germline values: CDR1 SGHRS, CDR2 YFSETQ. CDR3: CASRPYEQYF. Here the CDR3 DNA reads TGCGCCAGCAGGCCATACGAGCAGTACTTC.

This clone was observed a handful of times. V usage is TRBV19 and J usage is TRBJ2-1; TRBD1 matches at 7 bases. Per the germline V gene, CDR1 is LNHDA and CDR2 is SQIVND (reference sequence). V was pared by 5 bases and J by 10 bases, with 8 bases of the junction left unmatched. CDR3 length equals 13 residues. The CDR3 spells CASSWQGGREQFF. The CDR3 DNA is TGTGCCAGTAGTTGGCAAGGGGGCCGGGAGCAGTTCTTC.

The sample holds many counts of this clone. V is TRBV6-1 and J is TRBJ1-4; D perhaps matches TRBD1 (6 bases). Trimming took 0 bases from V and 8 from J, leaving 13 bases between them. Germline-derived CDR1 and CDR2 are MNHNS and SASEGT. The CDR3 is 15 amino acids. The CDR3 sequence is CASSEAGGGAEKLFF. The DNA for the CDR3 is TGTGCCAGCAGTGAAGCGGGGGGGGGGGCGGAAAAACTGTTTTTT.

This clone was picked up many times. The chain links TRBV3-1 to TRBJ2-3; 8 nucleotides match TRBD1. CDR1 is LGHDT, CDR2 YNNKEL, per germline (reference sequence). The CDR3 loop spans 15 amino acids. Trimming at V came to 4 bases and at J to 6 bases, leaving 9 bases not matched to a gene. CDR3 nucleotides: TGTGCCAGCAGCCCGGACAGGGCCATATATGATACGCAGTATTTT. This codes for CASSPDRAIYDTQYF.

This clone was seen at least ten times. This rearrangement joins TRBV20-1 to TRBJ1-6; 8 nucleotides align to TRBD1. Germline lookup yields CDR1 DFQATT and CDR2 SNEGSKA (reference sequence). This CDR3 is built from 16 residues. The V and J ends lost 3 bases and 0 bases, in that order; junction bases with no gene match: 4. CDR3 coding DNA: TGCAGTGCTAGGCAAGACAGGGGCTCCTATAATTCACCCCTCCACTTT. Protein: CSARQDRGSYNSPLHF.

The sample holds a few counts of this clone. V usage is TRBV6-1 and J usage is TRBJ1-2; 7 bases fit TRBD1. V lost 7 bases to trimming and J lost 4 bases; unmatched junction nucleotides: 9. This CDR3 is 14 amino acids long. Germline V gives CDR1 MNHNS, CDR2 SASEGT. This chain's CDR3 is CASKILDRVYGYTF. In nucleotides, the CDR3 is TGTGCCAGCAAAATTCTCGACAGGGTCTATGGCTACACCTTC.

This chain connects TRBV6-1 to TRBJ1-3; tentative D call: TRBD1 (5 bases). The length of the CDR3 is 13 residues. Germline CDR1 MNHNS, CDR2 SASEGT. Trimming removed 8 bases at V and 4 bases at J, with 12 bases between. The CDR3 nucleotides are TGTGCCAGCGACATAGGGGCGGGAAACACCATATATTTT. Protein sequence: CASDIGAGNTIYF.

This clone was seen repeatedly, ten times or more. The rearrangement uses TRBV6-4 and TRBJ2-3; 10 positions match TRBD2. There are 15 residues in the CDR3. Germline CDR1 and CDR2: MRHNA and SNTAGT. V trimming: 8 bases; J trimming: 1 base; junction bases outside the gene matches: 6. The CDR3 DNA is TGTGCCAGCTCCGTAGCGGGGGGAGGCACAGATACGCAGTATTTT. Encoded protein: CASSVAGGGTDTQYF.

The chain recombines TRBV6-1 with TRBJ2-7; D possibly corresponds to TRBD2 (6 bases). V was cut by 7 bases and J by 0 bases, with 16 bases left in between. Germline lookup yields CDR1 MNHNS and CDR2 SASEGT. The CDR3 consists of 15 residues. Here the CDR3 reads CASTSKVGGSYEQYF. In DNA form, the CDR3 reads TGTGCCAGCACCTCAAAGGTGGGGGGCTCCTACGAGCAGTACTTC.

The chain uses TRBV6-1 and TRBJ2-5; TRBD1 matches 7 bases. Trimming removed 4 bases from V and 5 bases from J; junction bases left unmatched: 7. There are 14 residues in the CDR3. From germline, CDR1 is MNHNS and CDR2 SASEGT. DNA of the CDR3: TGTGCCAGCAGTGCGTCGACAGGGTGGGAGACCCAGTACTTC. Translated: CASSASTGWETQYF.

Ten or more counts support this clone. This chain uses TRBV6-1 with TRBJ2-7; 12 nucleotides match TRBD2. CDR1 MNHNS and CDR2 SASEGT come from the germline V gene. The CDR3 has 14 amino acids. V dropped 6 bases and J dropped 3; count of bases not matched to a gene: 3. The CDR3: CASRATSGSYEQYF. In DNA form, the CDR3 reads TGTGCCAGCAGGGCGACTAGCGGGAGCTACGAGCAGTACTTC.

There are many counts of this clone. The CDR3 sequence is CASSLSRGVSTDTQYF. CDR3 nucleotides: TGTGCCAGCAGTTTATCTAGGGGGGTTAGCACAGATACGCAGTATTTT. The rearrangement uses TRBV27 and TRBJ2-3; D may match TRBD1 or TRBD2 (6 bases each). This CDR3 is 16 amino acids long. V dropped 0 bases and J dropped 0 bases, with 10 bases sitting between them. CDR1 and CDR2 (germline): MNHEY, SMNVEV (reference sequence).